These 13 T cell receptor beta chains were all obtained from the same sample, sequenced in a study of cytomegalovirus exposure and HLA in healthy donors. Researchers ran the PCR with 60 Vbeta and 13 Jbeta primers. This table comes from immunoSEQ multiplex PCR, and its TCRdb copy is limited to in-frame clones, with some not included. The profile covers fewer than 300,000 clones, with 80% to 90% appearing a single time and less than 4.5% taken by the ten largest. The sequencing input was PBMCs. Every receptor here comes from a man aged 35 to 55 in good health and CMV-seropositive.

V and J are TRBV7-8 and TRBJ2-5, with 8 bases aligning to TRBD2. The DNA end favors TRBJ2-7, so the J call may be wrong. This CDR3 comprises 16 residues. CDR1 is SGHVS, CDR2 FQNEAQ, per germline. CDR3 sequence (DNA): TGTGCCAGCAGCTTTAGTGCCGGGAGGGCCAGCTACGAGCAGTACTTC. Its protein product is CASSFSAGRASYEQYF.

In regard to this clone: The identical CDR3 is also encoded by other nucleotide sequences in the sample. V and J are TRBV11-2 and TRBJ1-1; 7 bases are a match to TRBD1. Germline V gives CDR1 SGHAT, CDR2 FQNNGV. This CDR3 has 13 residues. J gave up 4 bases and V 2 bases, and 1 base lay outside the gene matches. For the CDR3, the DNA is TGTGCCAGCAGCTTATCAGGGGGCACTGAAGCTTTCTTT. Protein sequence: CASSLSGGTEAFF.

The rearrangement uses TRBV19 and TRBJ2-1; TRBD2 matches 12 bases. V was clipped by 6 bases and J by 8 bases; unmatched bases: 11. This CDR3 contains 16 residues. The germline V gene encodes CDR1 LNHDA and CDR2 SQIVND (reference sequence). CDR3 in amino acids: CASRLGLAGGLDEQFF. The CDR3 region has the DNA TGTGCCAGTAGACTCGGGCTAGCGGGAGGGTTGGATGAGCAGTTCTTC.

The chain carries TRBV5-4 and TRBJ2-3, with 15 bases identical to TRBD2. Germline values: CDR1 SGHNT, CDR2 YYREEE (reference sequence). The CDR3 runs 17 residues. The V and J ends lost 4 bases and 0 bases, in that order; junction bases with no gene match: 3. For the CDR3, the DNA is TGTGCCAGCAGCCGGGGACTAGCGGGAGGTAGCACAGATACGCAGTATTTT. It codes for CASSRGLAGGSTDTQYF.

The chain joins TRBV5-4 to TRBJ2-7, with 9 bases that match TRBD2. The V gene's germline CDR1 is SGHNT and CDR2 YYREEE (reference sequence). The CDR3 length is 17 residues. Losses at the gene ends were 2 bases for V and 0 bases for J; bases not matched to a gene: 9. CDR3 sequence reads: CASSLPRLAVFSYEQYF. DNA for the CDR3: TGTGCCAGCAGCTTACCCCGACTAGCGGTCTTCTCCTACGAGCAGTACTTC.

CDR3 sequence reads: CASSLPSSYEQYF. The CDR3 nucleotides read TGTGCCAGCAGCTTACCTTCCTCCTACGAGCAGTACTTC. The genes are TRBV7-9 and TRBJ2-7; D not resolved. Germline V gene lookup returns CDR1 SEHNR and CDR2 FQNEAQ (reference sequence). The CDR3 consists of 13 residues. V was trimmed by 2 bases and J by 0 bases, leaving 5 bases between them.

The CDR3 protein is CASSLGDTYYEQYF. The DNA for the CDR3 is TGCGCCAGCAGCTTGGGGGACACCTACTACGAGCAGTACTTC. V and J are TRBV5-1 and TRBJ2-7, with D possibly being TRBD1 (6 bases). V was clipped by 0 bases and J by 3 bases, with 10 bases between them. The CDR3 has 14 residues. CDR1 and CDR2 (germline): SGHRS, YFSETQ.

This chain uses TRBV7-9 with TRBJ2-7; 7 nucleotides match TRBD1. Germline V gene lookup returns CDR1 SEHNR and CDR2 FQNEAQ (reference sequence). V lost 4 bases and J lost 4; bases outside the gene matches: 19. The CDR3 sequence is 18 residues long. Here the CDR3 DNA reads TGTGCCAGCAGCTCCATCGGCCTTCCCGGGACAGCACTTTACGAGCAGTACTTC. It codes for CASSSIGLPGTALYEQYF.

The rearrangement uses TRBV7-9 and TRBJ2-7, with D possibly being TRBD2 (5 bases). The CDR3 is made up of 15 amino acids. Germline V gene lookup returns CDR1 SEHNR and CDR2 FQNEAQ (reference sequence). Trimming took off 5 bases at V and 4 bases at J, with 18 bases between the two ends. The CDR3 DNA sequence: TGTGCCAGCAGCCCCGGGATGCCGACTACATACGAGCAGTACTTC. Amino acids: CASSPGMPTTYEQYF.

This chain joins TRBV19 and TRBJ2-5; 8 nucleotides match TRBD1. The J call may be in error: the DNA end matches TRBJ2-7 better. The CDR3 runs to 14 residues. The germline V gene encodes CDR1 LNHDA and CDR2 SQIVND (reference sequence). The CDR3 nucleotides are TGTGCCAGTAGTCGGACAGGGAGCTCCTACGAGCAGTACTTC. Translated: CASSRTGSSYEQYF.

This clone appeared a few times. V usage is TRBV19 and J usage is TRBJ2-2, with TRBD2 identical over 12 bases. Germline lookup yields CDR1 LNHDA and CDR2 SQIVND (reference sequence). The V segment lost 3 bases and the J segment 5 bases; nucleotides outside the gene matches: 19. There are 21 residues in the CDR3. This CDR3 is CASSIHRDTGLAGLETGELFF. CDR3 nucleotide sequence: TGTGCCAGTAGTATCCACCGGGACACTGGACTAGCGGGGCTAGAGACCGGGGAGCTGTTTTTT. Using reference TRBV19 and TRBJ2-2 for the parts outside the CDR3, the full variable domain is DGGITQSPKYLFRKEGQNVTLSCEQNLNHDAMYWYRQDPGQGLRLIYYSQIVNDFQKGDIAEGYSVSREKKESFPLTVTSAQKNPTAFYLCASSIHRDTGLAGLETGELFFGEGSRLTVL.

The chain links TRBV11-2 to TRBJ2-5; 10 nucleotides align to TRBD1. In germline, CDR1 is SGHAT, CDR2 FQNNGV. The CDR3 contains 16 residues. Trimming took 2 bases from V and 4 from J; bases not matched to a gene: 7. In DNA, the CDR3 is TGTGCCAGCAGCTTAAGACGGACAGGGGGAACAGAGACCCAGTACTTC. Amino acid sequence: CASSLRRTGGTETQYF.

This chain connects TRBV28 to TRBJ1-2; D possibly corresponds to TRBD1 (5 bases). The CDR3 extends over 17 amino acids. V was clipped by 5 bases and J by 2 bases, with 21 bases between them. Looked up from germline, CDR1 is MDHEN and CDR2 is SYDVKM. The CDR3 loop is CASSIPLGQGANYGYTF. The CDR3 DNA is TGTGCCAGCAGTATCCCCCTGGGTCAGGGTGCCAACTATGGCTACACCTTC.